This T cell receptor beta chain was captured by sequencing in a study of graft-versus-host responses after intestinal transplantation. As to this clone: The antigen is undetermined.

Sequenced by immunoSEQ multiplex PCR; TCRdb stores in-frame clones only, minus some. The table lists about 90,000 clones, roughly four fifths of them singletons. Germline V gene data show CDR1 as SGHTA and CDR2 as FQGNSA. The CDR3 covers 13 residues. Trimming removed 6 bases from V and 4 bases from J; junction bases left unmatched: 2. Study-level results: Maximum circulating GvH clone levels tracked with early post-transplant HvG decreases. Allografts carried high graft-versus-host to host-versus-graft clonal ratios in patients having graft-donor T cell macrochimerism.

The sequencing used unstimulated CD8+ T cells sorted from spleen or lymph node cells, collected before intestinal transplant. The rearrangement uses TRBV7-2 and TRBJ1-2; 10 nucleotides agree with TRBD1. The clonotype comes from a human donor who received an intestinal transplant. CDR3 in amino acids: CASRGDRGYGYTF. CDR3 sequence (DNA): TGTGCCAGCAGGGGGGACAGGGGCTATGGCTACACCTTC. Full variable domain (rest looked up from reference TRBV7-2 and TRBJ1-2): GAGVSQSPSNKVTEKGKDVELRCDPISGHTALYWYRQSLGQGLEFLIYFQGNSAPDKSGLPSDRFSAERTGGSVSTLTIQRTQQEDSAVYLCASRGDRGYGYTFGSGTRLTVV.